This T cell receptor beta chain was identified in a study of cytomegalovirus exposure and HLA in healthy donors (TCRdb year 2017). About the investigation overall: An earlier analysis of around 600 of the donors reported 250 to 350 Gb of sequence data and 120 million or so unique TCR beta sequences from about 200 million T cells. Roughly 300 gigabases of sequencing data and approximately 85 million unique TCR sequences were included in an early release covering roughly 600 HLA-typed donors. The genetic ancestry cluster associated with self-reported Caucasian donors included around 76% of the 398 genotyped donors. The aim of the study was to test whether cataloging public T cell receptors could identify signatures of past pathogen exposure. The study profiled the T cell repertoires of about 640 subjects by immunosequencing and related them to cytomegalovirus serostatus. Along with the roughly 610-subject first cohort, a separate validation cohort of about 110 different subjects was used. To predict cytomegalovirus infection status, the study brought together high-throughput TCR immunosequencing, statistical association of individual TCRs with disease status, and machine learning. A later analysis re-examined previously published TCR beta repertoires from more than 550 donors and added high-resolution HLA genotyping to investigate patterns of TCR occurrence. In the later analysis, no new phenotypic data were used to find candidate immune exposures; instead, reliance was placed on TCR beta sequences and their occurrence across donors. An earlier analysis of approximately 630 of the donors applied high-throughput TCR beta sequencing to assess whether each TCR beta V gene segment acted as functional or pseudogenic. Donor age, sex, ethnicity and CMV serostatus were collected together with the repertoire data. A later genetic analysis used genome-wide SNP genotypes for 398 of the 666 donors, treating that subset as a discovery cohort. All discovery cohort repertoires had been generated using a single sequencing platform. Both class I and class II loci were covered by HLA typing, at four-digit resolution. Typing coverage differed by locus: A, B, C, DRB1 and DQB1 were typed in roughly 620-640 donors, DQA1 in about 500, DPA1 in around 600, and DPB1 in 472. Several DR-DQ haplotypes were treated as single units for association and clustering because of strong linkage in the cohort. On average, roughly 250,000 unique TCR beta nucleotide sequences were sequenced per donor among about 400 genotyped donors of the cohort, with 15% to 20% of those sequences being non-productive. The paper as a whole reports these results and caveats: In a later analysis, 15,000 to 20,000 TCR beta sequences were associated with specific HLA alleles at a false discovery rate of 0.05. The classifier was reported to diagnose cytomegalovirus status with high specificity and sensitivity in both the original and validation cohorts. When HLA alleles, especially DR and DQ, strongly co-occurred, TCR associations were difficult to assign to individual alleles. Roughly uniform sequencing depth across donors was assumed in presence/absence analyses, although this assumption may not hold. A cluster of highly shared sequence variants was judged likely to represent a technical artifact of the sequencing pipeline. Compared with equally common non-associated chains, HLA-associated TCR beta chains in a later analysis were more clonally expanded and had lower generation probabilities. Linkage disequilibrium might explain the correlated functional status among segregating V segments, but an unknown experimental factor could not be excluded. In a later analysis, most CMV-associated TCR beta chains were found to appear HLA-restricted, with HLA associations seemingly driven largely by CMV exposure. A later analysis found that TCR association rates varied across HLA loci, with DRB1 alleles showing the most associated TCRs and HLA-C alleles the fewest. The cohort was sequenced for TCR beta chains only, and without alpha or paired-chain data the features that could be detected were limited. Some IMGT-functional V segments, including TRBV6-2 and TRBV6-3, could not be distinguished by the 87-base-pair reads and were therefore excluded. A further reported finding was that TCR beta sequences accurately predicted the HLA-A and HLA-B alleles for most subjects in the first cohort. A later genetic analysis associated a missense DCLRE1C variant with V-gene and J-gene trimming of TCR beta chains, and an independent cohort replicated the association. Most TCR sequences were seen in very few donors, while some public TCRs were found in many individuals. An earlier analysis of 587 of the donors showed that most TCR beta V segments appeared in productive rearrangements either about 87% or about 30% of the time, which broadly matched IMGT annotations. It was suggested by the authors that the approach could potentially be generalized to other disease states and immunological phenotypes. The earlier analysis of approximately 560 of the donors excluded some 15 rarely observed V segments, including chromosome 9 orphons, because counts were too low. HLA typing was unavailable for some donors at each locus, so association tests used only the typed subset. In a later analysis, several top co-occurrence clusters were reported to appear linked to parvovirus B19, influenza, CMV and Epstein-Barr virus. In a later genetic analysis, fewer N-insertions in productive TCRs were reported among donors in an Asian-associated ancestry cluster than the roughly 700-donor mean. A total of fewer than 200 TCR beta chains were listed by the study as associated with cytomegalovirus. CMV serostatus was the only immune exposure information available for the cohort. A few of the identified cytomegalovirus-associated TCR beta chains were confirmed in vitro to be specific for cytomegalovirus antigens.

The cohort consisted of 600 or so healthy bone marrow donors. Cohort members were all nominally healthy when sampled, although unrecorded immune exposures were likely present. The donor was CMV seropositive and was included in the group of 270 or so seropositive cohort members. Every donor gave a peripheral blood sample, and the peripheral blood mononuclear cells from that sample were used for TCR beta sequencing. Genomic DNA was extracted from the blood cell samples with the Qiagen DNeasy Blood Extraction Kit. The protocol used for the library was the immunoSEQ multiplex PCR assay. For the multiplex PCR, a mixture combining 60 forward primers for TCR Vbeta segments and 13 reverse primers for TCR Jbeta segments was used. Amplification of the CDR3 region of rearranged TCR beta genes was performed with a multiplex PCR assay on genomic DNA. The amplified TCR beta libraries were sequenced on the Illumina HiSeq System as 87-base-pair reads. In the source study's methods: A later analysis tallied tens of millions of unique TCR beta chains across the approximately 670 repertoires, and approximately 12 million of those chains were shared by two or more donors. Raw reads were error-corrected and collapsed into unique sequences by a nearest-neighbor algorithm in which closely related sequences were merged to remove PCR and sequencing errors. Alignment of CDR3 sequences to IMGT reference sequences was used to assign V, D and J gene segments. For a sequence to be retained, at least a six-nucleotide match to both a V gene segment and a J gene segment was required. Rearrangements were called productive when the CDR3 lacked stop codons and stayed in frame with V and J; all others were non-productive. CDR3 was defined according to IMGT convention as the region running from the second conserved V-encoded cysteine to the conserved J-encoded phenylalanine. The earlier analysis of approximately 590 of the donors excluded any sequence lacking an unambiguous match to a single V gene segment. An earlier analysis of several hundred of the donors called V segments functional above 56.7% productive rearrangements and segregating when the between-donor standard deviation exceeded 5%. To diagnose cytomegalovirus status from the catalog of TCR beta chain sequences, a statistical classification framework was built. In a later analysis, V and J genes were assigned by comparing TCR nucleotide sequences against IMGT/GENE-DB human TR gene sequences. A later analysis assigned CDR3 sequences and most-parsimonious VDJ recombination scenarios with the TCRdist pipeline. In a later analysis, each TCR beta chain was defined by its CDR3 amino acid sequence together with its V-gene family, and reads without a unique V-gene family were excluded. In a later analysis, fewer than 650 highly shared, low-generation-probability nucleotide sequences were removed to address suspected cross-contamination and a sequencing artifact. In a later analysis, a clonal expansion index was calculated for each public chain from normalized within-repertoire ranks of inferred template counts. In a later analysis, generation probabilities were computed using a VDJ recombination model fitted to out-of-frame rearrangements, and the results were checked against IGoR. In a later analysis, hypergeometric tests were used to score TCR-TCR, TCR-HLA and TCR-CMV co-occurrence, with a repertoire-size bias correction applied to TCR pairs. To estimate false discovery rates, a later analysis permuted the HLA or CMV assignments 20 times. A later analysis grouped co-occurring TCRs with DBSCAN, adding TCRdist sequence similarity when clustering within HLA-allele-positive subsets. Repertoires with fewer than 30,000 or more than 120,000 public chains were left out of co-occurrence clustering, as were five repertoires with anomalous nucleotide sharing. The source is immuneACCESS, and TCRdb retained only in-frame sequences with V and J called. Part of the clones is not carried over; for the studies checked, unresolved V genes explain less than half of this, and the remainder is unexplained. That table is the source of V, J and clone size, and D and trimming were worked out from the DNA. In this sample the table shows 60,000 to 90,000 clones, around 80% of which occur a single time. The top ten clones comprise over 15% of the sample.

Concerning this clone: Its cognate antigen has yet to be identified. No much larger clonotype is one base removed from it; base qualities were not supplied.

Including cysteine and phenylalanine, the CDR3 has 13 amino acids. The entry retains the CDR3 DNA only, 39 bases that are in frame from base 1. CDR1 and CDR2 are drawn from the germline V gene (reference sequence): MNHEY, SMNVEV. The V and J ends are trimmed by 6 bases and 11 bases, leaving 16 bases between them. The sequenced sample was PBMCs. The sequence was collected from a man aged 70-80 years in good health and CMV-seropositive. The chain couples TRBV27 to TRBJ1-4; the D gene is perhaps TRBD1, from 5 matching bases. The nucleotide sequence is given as TGTGCCAGCAGCCCGACGGGACTGCTCAAACTGTTTTTT. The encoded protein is CASSPTGLLKLFF.